This TCR beta chain was documented in a study of shared clonotypes between healthy human individuals. Using immunoSEQ multiplex PCR, the repertoire was profiled, and TCRdb retains in-frame clones only, with some absent. Of hundreds of thousands of clones detected, around 76% appear once; the ten largest clones hold more than 10%. The V segment lost 7 bases and the J segment 5 bases; nucleotides outside the gene matches: 14. Per the germline V gene, CDR1 is GTSNPN and CDR2 is SVGIG (reference sequence). This CDR3 spans 15 amino acids. The sample was PBMCs. V is TRBV30 and J is TRBJ2-5; TRBD2 matches at 9 bases. This receptor was obtained from a middle-aged woman in good health. Some clones in this sample may be carry-over from other donors' samples. The CDR3 reads CALVRRAGGGETQYF. The CDR3 region has the DNA TGTGCCTTAGTGCGTCGGGCGGGAGGGGGTGAGACCCAGTACTTC.